The clone carrying this T cell receptor beta chain was found a few times. Antigen unknown. Profiling relied on immunoSEQ multiplex PCR, and the TCRdb table lists in-frame clones only, not all of them. Among about 150,000 clones listed, approximately 86% were seen once. These data come from a study of T cell responses to AZD1222 COVID-19 vaccine. Findings of the study overall: At baseline, seropositivity was found in only a handful of AZD1222 recipients.

The CDR3 loop spans 14 amino acids. V lost 5 bases and J 2 bases, leaving 13 bases between the germline ends. Germline V CDR1 and CDR2: MNHEY, SVGEGT. V is TRBV6-2 or TRBV6-3 and J is TRBJ2-7; TRBD1 might be the D (6 bases). The clonotype comes from an adult who had recovered from COVID-19. This specimen consisted of peripheral blood, obtained after recovery from COVID-19. The CDR3 loop is CASSTDSKTYEQYF. CDR3 in DNA: TGTGCCAGCAGTACGGACAGTAAGACCTACGAGCAGTACTTC.